These 21 T cell receptor beta chains were all obtained from the same sample, sequenced in a study of T cell repertoires in aging, cancer and after chemotherapy. A mixed TRB-A/B primer pool amplified rearranged TRB by multiplex touch-down PCR. TCRdb analysed the multiplex PCR reads with MiXCR anew, one entry per CDR3 protein. The sample holds thousands of distinct CDR3 sequences; approximately 33% are singletons and the top ten take approximately 70%. Peripheral blood genomic DNA, not sorted cells or RNA, was the template. The sample taken for sequencing was blood. These receptors were taken from a human donor with a solid tumor.

The CDR3 is CATSDRGGGSPDTQYF. The CDR3 region has the DNA TGTGCCACCAGTGATCGTGGAGGGGGCTCTCCAGATACGCAGTATTTT. The chain is built from TRBV24-1 and TRBJ2-3; D may be TRBD1 (7 bases). V was trimmed by 3 bases and J by 4 bases, leaving 16 bases between them. The CDR3 totals 16 residues. CDR1 and CDR2 from the germline V gene are KGHDR and SFDVKD.

CDR3 in DNA: TGTGCCAGCAGTTATTTCCGGGAGGGCTACGAGACCCAGTACTTC. Its protein product is CASSYFREGYETQYF. The J gene is TRBJ2-5, the V gene TRBV6-2 or TRBV6-3, with 8 bases aligning to TRBD2. There are 15 residues in the CDR3. Germline-derived CDR1 and CDR2 are MNHEY and SVGEGT. J was trimmed by 5 bases and V by 3 bases; bases with no gene match: 8.

V usage is TRBV12-3 or TRBV12-4 and J usage is TRBJ1-1, with D unclear. The CDR3 is made up of 14 amino acids. The ends were cut back, 2 bases at V and 1 base at J, with 8 bases in the middle. The CDR3 DNA is TGTGCCAGCAGTTTACTTGAGGGGAACACTGAAGCTTTCTTT. The encoded protein is CASSLLEGNTEAFF.

Only a few counts were recorded for this clonotype. The genes are TRBV13 and TRBJ1-5; D might be TRBD1 (6 bases). V lost 3 bases to trimming and J lost 2 bases, with 11 bases between them. Per germline, CDR1 PRHDT and CDR2 FYEKMQ (reference sequence). The CDR3 covers 15 residues. CDR3 sequence reads: CASSLRGVGNQPQHF. The CDR3 DNA follows: TGTGCCAGCAGCTTGAGGGGGGTAGGCAATCAGCCCCAGCATTTT.

This clonotype was observed a single time. The chain is built from TRBV7-9 and TRBJ1-5, with 8 bases that match TRBD1. Germline lookup yields CDR1 SEHNR and CDR2 FQNEAQ (reference sequence). V lost 5 bases to trimming and J lost 9 bases; unmatched junction nucleotides: 6. This CDR3 has 13 residues. CDR3 sequence reads: CASSPRTGPPQHF. The CDR3 DNA reads as TGTGCCAGCAGCCCCCGGACAGGGCCGCCCCAGCATTTT. The entire variable domain, with the rest obtained from reference TRBV7-9 and TRBJ1-5, is as follows: DTGVSQNPRHKITKRGQNVTFRCDPISEHNRLYWYRQTLGQGPEFLTYFQNEAQLEKSRLLSDRFSAERPKGSFSTLEIQRTEQGDSAMYLCASSPRTGPPQHFGDGTRLSIL.

The table lists this clonotype with a few counts. The V call is TRBV5-5, the J call TRBJ1-1; D is unresolved. This CDR3 contains 15 residues. With 2 bases removed from V and 7 bases from J, the gap between germline ends came to 18 bases. Germline values: CDR1 SGHKS, CDR2 YYEKEE (reference sequence). This CDR3 is CASSFLAKANDEAFF. CDR3 in DNA: TGTGCCAGCAGCTTCTTGGCAAAGGCGAATGATGAAGCTTTCTTT.

In its sample, this clonotype was seen once. The chain uses TRBV24-1 and TRBJ2-3, with D uncertain. The J call may be mistaken, given a closer DNA end match to TRBJ2-5. CDR3 length equals 13 residues. The V gene's germline CDR1 is KGHDR and CDR2 SFDVKD. CDR3 sequence reads: CATSDYNVETQYF. DNA of the CDR3: TGTGCCACCAGTGATTACAACGTGGAGACCCAGTACTTC.

The chain has TRBV20-1 and TRBJ2-6, with 11 positions matching TRBD2. The CDR3 totals 16 residues. The junction had 8 bases not matched to a gene; V was cut back by 7 bases and J by 3 bases. Germline-derived CDR1 and CDR2 are DFQATT and SNEGSKA (reference sequence). DNA of the CDR3: TGCAGTGGGGCTAGCGGGGGGAGTGGTGGGGCCAACGTCCTGACTTTC. It codes for CSGASGGSGGANVLTF.

This clonotype is large (0.1 to 1%) in the sample. The rearrangement links TRBV19 to TRBJ2-1, with a weak D call TRBD2 (6 bases). Germline V gene sequence: CDR1 LNHDA, CDR2 SQIVND (reference sequence). The CDR3 runs to 14 residues. Deletions cut 10 bases from V and 9 bases from J, with 22 bases between. The CDR3 is CATKLSPSDTEQFF. The CDR3 bases are TGTGCCACCAAACTCTCGCCTAGCGACACTGAGCAGTTCTTC.

The table lists this clonotype with a few counts. V gene TRBV27 combines with J gene TRBJ1-4; 7 bases fit TRBD1. The CDR3 is 14 residues long. V lost 5 bases to trimming and J lost 5 bases; unmatched junction nucleotides: 5. The germline CDR1 and CDR2 sequences are MNHEY and SMNVEV (reference sequence). The CDR3 spells CASSLVQGNEKLFF. The CDR3 coding sequence is TGTGCCAGCAGTCTAGTACAGGGGAATGAAAAACTGTTTTTT.

This rearrangement joins TRBV20-1 to TRBJ2-3, with 9 bases identical to TRBD2. The CDR3 length is 13 residues. In germline, CDR1 is DFQATT, CDR2 SNEGSKA (reference sequence). V shed 0 bases and J 8 bases; nucleotides not matched to a gene: 3. The CDR3 loop is CSAREAGGSTQYF. The CDR3 DNA is TGCAGTGCTAGAGAAGCGGGGGGATCTACGCAGTATTTT.

The rearrangement joins TRBV27 to TRBJ1-6; no definite D call. The V end was cut by 5 bases, the J end by 5 bases, with 16 bases between. The CDR3 runs 16 residues. CDR1 and CDR2 from the germline V gene are MNHEY and SMNVEV (reference sequence). The CDR3, as DNA: TGTGCCAGCAGTCGTAAAACAGCTTCGGATAATTCACCCCTCCACTTT. This sequence encodes CASSRKTASDNSPLHF.

The V call is TRBV4-1, the J call TRBJ1-6, with TRBD1 identical over 7 bases. Germline CDR1 is MGHRA and CDR2 is YSYEKL. The CDR3 extends over 18 amino acids. After removal of 0 bases from V and 8 bases from J, the junction contained 13 bases not matched to a gene. CDR3 protein: CASSQDFSGQGVDSPLHF. The CDR3 nucleotides are TGCGCCAGCAGCCAAGATTTCTCCGGGCAGGGGGTCGATTCACCCCTCCACTTT.

This clonotype is medium-sized by share. The rearrangement joins TRBV11-3 to TRBJ2-3; D remains ambiguous. V was shortened by 5 bases and J by 4 bases, with 13 bases between the two germline ends. This CDR3 comprises 14 residues. Germline V gene sequence: CDR1 SGHNT, CDR2 YENEEA. CDR3: CASSAEAEADTQYF. In DNA, the CDR3 is TGTGCCAGCAGCGCTGAGGCAGAGGCAGATACGCAGTATTTT.

This clonotype was seen only a few times. This sequence joins TRBV5-5 and TRBJ2-1; a weak D match, TRBD2 (5 bases). The CDR3 consists of 12 residues. The germline CDR1 and CDR2 sequences are SGHKS and YYEKEE (reference sequence). Trimming pared 0 bases from V and 7 bases from J, leaving 5 bases between. The DNA of the CDR3 is TGTGCCAGCAGCTTGGGAGGGAATGAGCAGTTCTTC. It codes for CASSLGGNEQFF.

CDR3 nucleotide sequence: TGTGCCAGCAGTGAGGGGCACGGGGGACCCTATGGCTACACCTTC. Translation gives CASSEGHGGPYGYTF. The genes are TRBV6-4 and TRBJ1-2, with a weak D call TRBD1 (5 bases). Trimming removed 3 bases from V and 4 bases from J, with 15 bases in between. Germline-derived CDR1 and CDR2 are MRHNA and SNTAGT. The CDR3 loop spans 15 amino acids.

The V call is TRBV13, the J call TRBJ2-3; D might be TRBD1 or TRBD2, each matching 5 bases. CDR1 PRHDT and CDR2 FYEKMQ come from the germline V gene (reference sequence). The CDR3 is 15 amino acids. The ends were cut back, 6 bases at V and 3 bases at J, with 16 bases in the middle. The CDR3 nucleotides read TGTGCCAGCAGTGCTAGAGAGGGGCTTACAGATACGCAGTATTTT. The encoded protein is CASSAREGLTDTQYF.

This clonotype has only a few counts. This chain uses TRBV20-1 with TRBJ2-2; 9 nucleotides match TRBD1. Germline loops: CDR1 DFQATT, CDR2 SNEGSKA (reference sequence). The CDR3 loop spans 15 amino acids. With 4 bases clipped from V and 4 bases from J, the junction kept 7 bases outside the gene matches. CDR3 region: CSANPGQGRTGELFF. CDR3 bases: TGCAGTGCTAACCCGGGACAGGGACGCACCGGGGAGCTGTTTTTT.

Judged by abundance, this clonotype is medium-sized. V is TRBV19 and J is TRBJ2-5; 7 nucleotides agree with TRBD2. Germline V gene sequence: CDR1 LNHDA, CDR2 SQIVND (reference sequence). This CDR3 contains 15 residues. The J segment lost 1 base and the V segment lost 8 bases, leaving 10 bases of the junction unmatched. CDR3 nucleotides: TGTGCCAGTCCCATCGGGCTAGCGGTCCAAGAGACCCAGTACTTC. It is translated as CASPIGLAVQETQYF.

The chain has TRBV6-5 and TRBJ2-7, with D perhaps matching TRBD1 (5 bases). The CDR3 runs 14 residues. V was pared by 2 bases and J by 5 bases, with 13 bases between. CDR1 is MNHEY, CDR2 SVGAGI, per germline. The CDR3 bases are TGTGCCAGCAGTTACATATACAGGCCCCACGAGCAGTACTTC. Encoded protein: CASSYIYRPHEQYF.

V and J are TRBV4-3 and TRBJ2-6; D remains ambiguous. Trimming left V 0 bases short and J 0 bases short, with 6 bases between. This CDR3 contains 16 residues. Germline V gene data show CDR1 as LGHNA and CDR2 as YSLEER. CDR3 DNA: TGCGCCAGCAGCCAAGACCCAGCCTCTGGGGCCAACGTCCTGACTTTC. Translation: CASSQDPASGANVLTF.